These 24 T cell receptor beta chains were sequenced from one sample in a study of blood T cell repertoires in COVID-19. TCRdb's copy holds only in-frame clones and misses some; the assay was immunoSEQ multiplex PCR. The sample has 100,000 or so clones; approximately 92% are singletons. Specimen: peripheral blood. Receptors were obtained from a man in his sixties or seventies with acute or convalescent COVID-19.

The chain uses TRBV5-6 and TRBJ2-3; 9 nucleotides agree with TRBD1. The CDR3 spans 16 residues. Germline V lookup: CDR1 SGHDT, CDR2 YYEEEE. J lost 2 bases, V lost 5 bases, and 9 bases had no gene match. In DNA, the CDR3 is TGTGCCAGCAGTTATATGACAGGGGGGTCCACAGATACGCAGTATTTT. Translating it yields CASSYMTGGSTDTQYF.

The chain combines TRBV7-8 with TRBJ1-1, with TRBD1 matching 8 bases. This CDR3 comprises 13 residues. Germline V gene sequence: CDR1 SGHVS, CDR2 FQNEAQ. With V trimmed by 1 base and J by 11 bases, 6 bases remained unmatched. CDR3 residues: CASSLVDRGFAFF. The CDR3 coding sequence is TGTGCCAGCAGCTTAGTAGACAGGGGCTTTGCTTTCTTT.

The CDR3 DNA follows: TGCGCCAGCAGCCCGGACGGGAGTTGGAGCAATCAGCCCCAGCATTTT. Translating gives CASSPDGSWSNQPQHF. The genes are TRBV5-1 and TRBJ1-5; the D is unclear. The CDR3 is 16 residues long. Germline V gene data show CDR1 as SGHRS and CDR2 as YFSETQ. Trimming cost V 4 bases and J 1 base, with 15 bases left between them.

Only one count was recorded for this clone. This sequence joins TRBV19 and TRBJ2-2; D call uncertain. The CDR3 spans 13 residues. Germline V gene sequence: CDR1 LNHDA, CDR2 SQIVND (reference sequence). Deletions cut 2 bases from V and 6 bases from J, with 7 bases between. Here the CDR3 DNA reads TGTGCCAGTAGTATAATCGGGTCCGGGGAGCTGTTTTTT. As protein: CASSIIGSGELFF.

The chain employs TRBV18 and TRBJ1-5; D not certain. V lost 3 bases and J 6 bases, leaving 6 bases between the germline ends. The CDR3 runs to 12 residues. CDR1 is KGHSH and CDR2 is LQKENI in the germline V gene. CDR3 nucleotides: TGTGCCAGCTCACCCTCGGGTCAGCCCCAGCATTTT. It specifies CASSPSGQPQHF.

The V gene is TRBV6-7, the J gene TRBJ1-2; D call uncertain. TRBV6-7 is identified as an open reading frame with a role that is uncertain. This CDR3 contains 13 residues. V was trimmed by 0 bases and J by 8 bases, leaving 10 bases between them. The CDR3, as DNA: TGTGCCAGCAGTTACTCGGTCCCTGCGGGCTACACCTTC. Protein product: CASSYSVPAGYTF.

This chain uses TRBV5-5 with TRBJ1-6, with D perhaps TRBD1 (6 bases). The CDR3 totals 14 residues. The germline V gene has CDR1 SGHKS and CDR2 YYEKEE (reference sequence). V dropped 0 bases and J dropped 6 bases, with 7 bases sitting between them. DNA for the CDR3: TGTGCCAGCAGCTTGGTGGGGGCTAATTCACCCCTCCACTTT. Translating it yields CASSLVGANSPLHF. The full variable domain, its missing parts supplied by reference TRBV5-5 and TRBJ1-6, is DAGVTQSPTHLIKTRGQQVTLRCSPISGHKSVSWYQQVLGQGPQFIFQYYEKEERGRGNFPDRFSARQFPNYSSELNVNALLLGDSALYLCASSLVGANSPLHFGNGTRLTVT.

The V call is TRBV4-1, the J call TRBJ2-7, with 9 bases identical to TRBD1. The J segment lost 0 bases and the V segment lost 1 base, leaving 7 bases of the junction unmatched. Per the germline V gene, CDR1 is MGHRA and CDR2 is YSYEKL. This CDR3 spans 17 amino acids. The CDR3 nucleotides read TGCGCCAGCAGCCAAGGTCCTACAGGGGGCAACTCCTACGAGCAGTACTTC. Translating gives CASSQGPTGGNSYEQYF.

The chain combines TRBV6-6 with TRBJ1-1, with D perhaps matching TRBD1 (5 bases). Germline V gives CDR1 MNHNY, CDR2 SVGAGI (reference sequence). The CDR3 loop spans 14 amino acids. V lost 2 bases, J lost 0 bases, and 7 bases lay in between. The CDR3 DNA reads TGTGCCAGCAGTTACGGACACTTGAACACTGAAGCTTTCTTT. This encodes CASSYGHLNTEAFF.

The CDR3 spells CASSSTGTVGETQYF. In DNA, the CDR3 is TGCGCCAGCAGCTCGACAGGGACGGTAGGAGAGACCCAGTACTTC. The chain uses TRBV5-1 and TRBJ2-5; TRBD1 aligns across 7 bases. The CDR3 runs to 15 residues. V shed 3 bases, J shed 4 bases, and the junction held 9 bases outside the gene matches. The V gene's germline CDR1 is SGHRS and CDR2 YFSETQ.

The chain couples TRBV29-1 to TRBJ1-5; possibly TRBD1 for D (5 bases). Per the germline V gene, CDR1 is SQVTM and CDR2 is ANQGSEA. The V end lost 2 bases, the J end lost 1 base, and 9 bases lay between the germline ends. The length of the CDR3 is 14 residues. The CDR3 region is CSVETGLSNQPQHF. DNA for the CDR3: TGCAGCGTTGAAACAGGCCTAAGCAATCAGCCCCAGCATTTT.

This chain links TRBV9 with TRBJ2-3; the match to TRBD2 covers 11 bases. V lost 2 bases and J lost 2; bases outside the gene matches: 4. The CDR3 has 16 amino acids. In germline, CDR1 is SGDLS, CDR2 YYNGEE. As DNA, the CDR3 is TGTGCCAGCAGCGTTACGACTAGCGGGACCACAGATACGCAGTATTTT. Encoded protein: CASSVTTSGTTDTQYF.

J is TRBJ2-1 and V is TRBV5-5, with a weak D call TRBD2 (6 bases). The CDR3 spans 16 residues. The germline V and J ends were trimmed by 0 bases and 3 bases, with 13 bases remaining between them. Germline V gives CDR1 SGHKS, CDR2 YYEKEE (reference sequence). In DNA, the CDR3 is TGTGCCAGCAGCTTGGTGAGGCTAGCGTTCTACAATGAGCAGTTCTTC. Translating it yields CASSLVRLAFYNEQFF.

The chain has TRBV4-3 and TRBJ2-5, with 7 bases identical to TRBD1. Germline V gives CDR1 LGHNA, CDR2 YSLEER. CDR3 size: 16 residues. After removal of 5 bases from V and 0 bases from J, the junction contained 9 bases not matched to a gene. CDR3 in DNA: TGCGCCAGCAGCTACTCCCTGACAGGGTACCAAGAGACCCAGTACTTC. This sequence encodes CASSYSLTGYQETQYF.

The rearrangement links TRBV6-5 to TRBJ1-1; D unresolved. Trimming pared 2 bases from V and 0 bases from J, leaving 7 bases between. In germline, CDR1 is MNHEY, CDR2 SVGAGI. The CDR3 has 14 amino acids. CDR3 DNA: TGTGCCAGCAGTTACACGGGAATGAACACTGAAGCTTTCTTT. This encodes CASSYTGMNTEAFF.

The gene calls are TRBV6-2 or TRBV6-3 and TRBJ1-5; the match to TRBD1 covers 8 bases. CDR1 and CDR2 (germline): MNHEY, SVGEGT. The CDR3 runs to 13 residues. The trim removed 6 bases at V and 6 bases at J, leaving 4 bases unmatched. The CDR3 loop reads CASSSGGLQPQHF. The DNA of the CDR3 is TGTGCCAGCAGCTCAGGGGGCCTTCAGCCCCAGCATTTT.

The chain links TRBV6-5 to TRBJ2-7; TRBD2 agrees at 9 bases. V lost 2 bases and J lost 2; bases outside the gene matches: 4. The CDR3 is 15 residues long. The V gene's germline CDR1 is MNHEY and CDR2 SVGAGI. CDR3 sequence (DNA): TGTGCCAGCAGTTACGATGGCGGGGGGGCCTACGAGCAGTACTTC. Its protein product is CASSYDGGGAYEQYF.

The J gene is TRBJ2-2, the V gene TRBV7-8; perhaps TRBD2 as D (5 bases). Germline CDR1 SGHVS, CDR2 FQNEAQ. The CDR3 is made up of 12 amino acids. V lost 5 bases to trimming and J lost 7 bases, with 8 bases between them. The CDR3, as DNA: TGTGCCAGCAGCCTTAGCGTCGGGGAGCTGTTTTTT. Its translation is CASSLSVGELFF.

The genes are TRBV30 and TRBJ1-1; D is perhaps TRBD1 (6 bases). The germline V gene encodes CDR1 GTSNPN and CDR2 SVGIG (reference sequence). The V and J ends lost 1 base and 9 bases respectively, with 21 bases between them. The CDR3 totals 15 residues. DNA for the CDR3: TGTGCCTGGAGTGGCCCGGGGGGGCGTATTTTGAAAGCTTTCTTT. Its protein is CAWSGPGGRILKAFF.

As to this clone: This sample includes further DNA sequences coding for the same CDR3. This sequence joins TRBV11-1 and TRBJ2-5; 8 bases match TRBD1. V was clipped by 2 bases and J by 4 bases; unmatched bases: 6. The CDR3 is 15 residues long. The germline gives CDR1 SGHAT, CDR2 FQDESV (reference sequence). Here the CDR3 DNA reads TGTGCCAGCAGCTTAACGGGAACAGGGGGAGAGACCCAGTACTTC. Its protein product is CASSLTGTGGETQYF.

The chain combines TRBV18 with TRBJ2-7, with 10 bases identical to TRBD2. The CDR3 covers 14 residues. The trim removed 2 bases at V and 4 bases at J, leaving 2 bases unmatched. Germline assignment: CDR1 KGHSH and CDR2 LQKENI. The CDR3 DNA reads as TGTGCCAGCTCACCAGGGACTAGCGATTACGAGCAGTACTTC. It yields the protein CASSPGTSDYEQYF. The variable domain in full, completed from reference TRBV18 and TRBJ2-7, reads NAGVMQNPRHLVRRRGQEARLRCSPMKGHSHVYWYRQLPEEGLKFMVYLQKENIIDESGMPKERFSAEFPKEGPSILRIQQVVRGDSAAYFCASSPGTSDYEQYFGPGTRLTVT.

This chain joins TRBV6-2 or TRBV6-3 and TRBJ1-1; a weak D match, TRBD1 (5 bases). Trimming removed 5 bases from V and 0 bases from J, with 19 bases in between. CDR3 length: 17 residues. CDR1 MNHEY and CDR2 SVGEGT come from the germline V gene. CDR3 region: CASSLPRVLPVNTEAFF. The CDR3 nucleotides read TGTGCCAGCAGTCTTCCCAGGGTCCTACCGGTGAACACTGAAGCTTTCTTT.

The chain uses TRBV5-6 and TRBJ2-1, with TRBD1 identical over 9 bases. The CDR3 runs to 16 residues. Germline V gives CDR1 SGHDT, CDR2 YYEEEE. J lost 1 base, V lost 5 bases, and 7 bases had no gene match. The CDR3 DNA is TGTGCCAGCAGACCGACCGGGACAGGGTCCTACAATGAGCAGTTCTTC. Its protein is CASRPTGTGSYNEQFF.

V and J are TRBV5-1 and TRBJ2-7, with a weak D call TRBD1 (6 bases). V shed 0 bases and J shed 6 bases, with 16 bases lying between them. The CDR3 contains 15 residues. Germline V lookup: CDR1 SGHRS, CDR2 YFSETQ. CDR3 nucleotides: TGCGCCAGCAGCTTGGCCCGAGGACAGCTCTCCGAGCAGTACTTC. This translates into CASSLARGQLSEQYF.